Listed below are T cell receptor beta chains from one sample, sequenced in a study of radiotherapy plus CTLA-4 blockade in lung cancer. Here immunoSEQ multiplex PCR was the method, and the copy in TCRdb shows in-frame clones only, minus some. Here the sample spans 80,000 or so clones, about four fifths being singletons. Sequences were derived from peripheral blood, sampled from a patient treated with radiotherapy plus ipilimumab. The receptors here all came from a human donor with non-small cell lung cancer whose response to radiotherapy plus ipilimumab could not be evaluated. Some clones in this sample may be carry-over from other donors' samples. CDR3s include the opening cysteine and the closing phenylalanine or tryptophan. Fields, in order: clone size, D gene, J gene, V gene, CDR3 DNA, CDR3 protein. The D gene is left open where the match is weak. Rows may omit the clone size; those that give it use once, few, many or a size class.

- - TRBJ1-6 TRBV5-4 TGTGCCAGCAGCCCCCGGGAGTATAATTCACCCCTCCACTTT CASSPREYNSPLHF
- - TRBJ1-5 TRBV19 TGTGCCAGTAGTATAGAAAACAGGGCTAGCAATCAGCCCCAGCATTTT CASSIENRASNQPQHF
- TRBD1 TRBJ1-5 TRBV9 TGTGCCAGCAGCGTAGGGGGACAGGGGGTAGCGCCCCAGCATTTT CASSVGGQGVAPQHF
- TRBD1 TRBJ2-1 TRBV6-1 TGTGCCAGCATAGCAGGACAGGCGTACAATGAGCAGTTCTTC CASIAGQAYNEQFF
- - TRBJ1-6 TRBV5-1 TGCGCCAGCAGCTTACAGGGTAGGGATTCACCCCTCCACTTT CASSLQGRDSPLHF
- TRBD2 TRBJ2-3 TRBV7-3 TGTGCCAGCAGCTTACTAGCGGGGGGTACTAGCACAGATACGCAGTATTTT CASSLLAGGTSTDTQYF
- TRBD2 TRBJ2-3 TRBV5-6 TGTGCCAGCAGCTCGGAGTGGGGGGGAGATACGCAGTATTTT CASSSEWGGDTQYF
- - TRBJ2-7 TRBV9 TGTGCCAGCAGCGAGAGCCCGAGGGAATTCAACGAGCAGTACTTC CASSESPREFNEQYF
once - TRBJ2-1 TRBV5-4 TGTGCCAGCAGCCCTGGACAGAGCTCCTACAATGAGCAGTTCTTC CASSPGQSSYNEQFF
- - TRBJ2-3 TRBV2 TGTGCCAGCAAAGGCGGGCCGAGCACAGATACGCAGTATTTT CASKGGPSTDTQYF
- TRBD1 TRBJ2-7 TRBV30 TGTGCCTGGATAAGACAGGGGGTCCCTTACGAGCAGTACTTC CAWIRQGVPYEQYF
- - TRBJ1-4 TRBV4-2 TGTGCCAGCAGCCAAGAATCCGGACAGCCTAATGAAAAACTGTTTTTT CASSQESGQPNEKLFF
- - TRBJ2-5 TRBV6-1 TGTGCCAGCAGTGGGAGATCAGGGGTCGAGACCCAGTACTTC CASSGRSGVETQYF
- - TRBJ1-1 TRBV28 TGTGCCAGCAGACCTGCGGGGGCTTCGGGAGAAGCTTTCTTT CASRPAGASGEAFF